The source of this T cell receptor (beta chain) is a study of cytotoxic CD8 clonotypes in ibrutinib-treated CLL. The method was immunoSEQ multiplex PCR; TCRdb's version includes in-frame clones alone and lacks a portion of them. The table includes 20,000 to 30,000 clones, about two thirds detected once. This CDR3 comprises 13 residues. Trimming removed 5 bases from V and 4 bases from J, with 10 bases in between. The germline V gene encodes CDR1 SGHRS and CDR2 YFSETQ. The material was PBMCs, obtained at disease progression, from a patient treated with ibrutinib. The clonotype comes from a human donor with chronic lymphocytic leukemia. This chain joins TRBV5-1 and TRBJ1-5; D gene ambiguous. The CDR3 coding sequence is TGCGCCAGCAGTTCAAATCCGAATCAGCCCCAGCATTTT. Translated, it gives CASSSNPNQPQHF.